The T cell receptor (beta chain) described here comes from a study of blood T cell repertoires in COVID-19. On the study more broadly: The analysed material was cDNA or gDNA that came from T cells, B-cell-depleted T cells, or PBMCs.

The germline V gene has CDR1 LGHDT and CDR2 YNNKEL (reference sequence). This CDR3 region has 18 residues. With V trimmed by 4 bases and J by 5 bases, 16 bases remained unmatched. Per the study methods: Cell counts per sample came from amplifying reference gene primers. Data came from immunoSEQ multiplex PCR; TCRdb stores just in-frame clones and leaves some out. That table supplies the V and J calls and clone size; D and trimming were determined from the DNA. Among about 140,000 clones listed, roughly 85% were seen once. The sample comprised peripheral blood. The chain uses TRBV3-1 (or the pseudogene TRBV3-2) and TRBJ1-3; 8 nucleotides match TRBD1. This receptor was obtained from a man over 45 with acute or convalescent COVID-19. The CDR3 region is CASSLSTRQGAGRNTIYF. CDR3 sequence (DNA): TGTGCCAGCAGCCTCTCCACCCGGCAGGGGGCAGGTAGAAACACCATATATTTT.